This TCR beta chain was sequenced during a study of blood T cell repertoires in COVID-19. The method was immunoSEQ multiplex PCR; TCRdb's version includes in-frame clones alone and lacks a portion of them. The sample lists a few hundred thousand clones, 75% to 90% seen once, with roughly an eighth in the top ten. After removal of 4 bases from V and 4 bases from J, the junction contained 8 bases not matched to a gene. Germline V CDR1 and CDR2: SGDLS, YYNGEE. The CDR3 spans 16 residues. The sample was peripheral blood. This TCR derives from a woman aged 55-75 years with acute or convalescent COVID-19. V is TRBV9 and J is TRBJ2-2, with 9 bases aligning to TRBD2. CDR3 bases: TGTGCCAGCAGCCCACTGACTAGCGGATTCACCGGGGAGCTGTTTTTT. Translated: CASSPLTSGFTGELFF.